The text below deals with one T cell receptor (beta chain). Its antigen is still unknown. There are no base qualities to consult, and no much larger clone falls within one base. Each collaborating institution followed its own protocols to collect whole blood in K2EDTA tubes. Collaborator samples were shipped for TCRbeta analysis as frozen whole blood, isolated PBMCs, or DNA extracted from either sample type. TCRbeta CDR3 regions were amplified from genomic DNA using the immunoSEQ Assay, a bias-controlled multiplex PCR. As for how the authors treated the data: Within the assay, amplification of reference gene primers was used to estimate how many nucleated cells each sample contained. To quantify the absolute abundance of each unique TCRbeta CDR3 rearrangement, sequence reads were collapsed and filtered. Productive Simpson clonality was computed per sample as the square root of Simpson's diversity index over productive rearrangements. Entries here come from immuneACCESS through TCRdb and include only in-frame sequences with V and J called. Some clones fail to appear in such tables; in the studies checked, an unresolved V gene covers under half of the shortfall, and the cause of the remainder is unknown. The V and J calls and clone size are taken from that table; D and trimming were inferred from the DNA. The sample data list fewer than 65,000 clones, and 75% to 90% of these were observed just once. The top ten clonotypes cover 1% to 1.5% of the sample.

This entry is derived from a study of blood T cell repertoires in COVID-19 (TCRdb year 2020). The study in broad terms: Samples from collaborators originated in the United States, Italy and Spain and spanned both the acute and convalescent phases of COVID-19. The repertoires were made available in a free public database intended to serve as a resource for research on the immune response to SARS-CoV-2. Where available, HLA class I and class II types were taken from metadata supplied by the sample provider and were not determined by assay-based typing. The samples were drawn from two sources: the first 160 participants of the ongoing ImmuneRACE study, and 1,200 or so subjects contributed by 6 global collaborators. Sample metadata almost always included a de-identified subject ID, COVID-19 status, age in years and sex. Deeply sampled blood TCRbeta repertoires from subjects exposed to, actively infected with, or recovered from COVID-19 were included in the dataset. The material from the prospective study consisted of cDNA or gDNA derived from T cells, B-cell-depleted T cells, or PBMCs. Overall results and qualifications from the work: How much clinical and demographic metadata was included differed by source and by participant, and the metadata was provided uncurated.

Cut back by 3 bases and 2 bases, the V and J ends lie 16 bases apart. CDR1 and CDR2 (SGHAT, FQNNGV) derive from the germline V gene. Including cysteine and phenylalanine, the CDR3 has 16 amino acids. Of all the DNA, just the CDR3 is kept, 48 bases in frame from base 1. Sample: peripheral blood. The sequence was obtained from a man in his 60s with acute or convalescent COVID-19. The V gene is TRBV11-2 and the J gene is TRBJ2-5; TRBD1 is a possible D gene, resting on 6 matching bases. The DNA sequence is given as TGTGCCAGCAGCTTCTCTCCGGGACAAACACAAGAGACCCAGTACTTC. It specifies CASSFSPGQTQETQYF.